This T cell receptor beta chain was documented in a study of blood T cell repertoires in COVID-19. On the study more broadly: COVID-19 samples from acute and convalescent phases originated in the United States, Italy and Spain. T cells, B-cell-depleted T cells, or PBMCs provided the cDNA or gDNA that served as material.

CDR1 and CDR2 from the germline V gene are GTSNPN and SVGIG (reference sequence). Trimming stripped 1 base from V and 1 base from J, with 4 bases between. The CDR3 has 12 amino acids. Methods used by the authors: By means of reference gene primer amplification, nucleated cell counts were estimated. The protocol was immunoSEQ multiplex PCR, while the TCRdb copy is restricted to in-frame clones and leaves out a portion. V and J calls plus clone size are reproduced from that table; the DNA served to infer D and trimming. The repertoire holds over 95,000 clones, with 80% to 90% as singletons. This chain joins TRBV30 and TRBJ1-2; no clear D gene. The sequence came from a human donor in a cohort sampled during active COVID-19. The sequenced material came from peripheral blood. CDR3: CAWSGLNYGYTF. The DNA of the CDR3 is TGTGCCTGGAGTGGACTTAACTATGGCTACACCTTC.